This is a list of T cell receptor beta chains from one sample in a study of T cell changes during pregnancy in multiple sclerosis. The method was immunoSEQ multiplex PCR; TCRdb's version includes in-frame clones alone and lacks a portion of them. The sample has some 110,000 clones; roughly 92% are singletons. Sequencing used peripheral blood, obtained in the third trimester of pregnancy. These receptor sequences come from a female donor with multiple sclerosis, enrolled in a pregnancy study. Both conserved end residues are part of each CDR3. The order of the fields is V gene, CDR3 protein.

V gene: TRBV5-1
CDR3 protein: CASSLVATGSPLHF

V gene: TRBV7-2
CDR3 protein: CASSLGTSGGNEQFF

V gene: TRBV10-3
CDR3 protein: CAIDGGGYNEQFF

V gene: TRBV9
CDR3 protein: CASSPGLAYNEQFF

V gene: TRBV2
CDR3 protein: CASSEESSGNTIYF

V gene: TRBV9
CDR3 protein: CASSPTGQGLSGANVLTF

V gene: TRBV19
CDR3 protein: CASSLDRTGDYEQYF

V gene: TRBV28
CDR3 protein: CASSSGGVNTEAFF

V gene: TRBV18
CDR3 protein: CASSPTAPGEAFF

V gene: TRBV5-4
CDR3 protein: CASSLQGTTGNTIYF

V gene: TRBV7-6
CDR3 protein: CASSLVAGGLTDTQYF

V gene: TRBV5-4
CDR3 protein: CASSLFGVQETQYF

V gene: TRBV23-1
CDR3 protein: CASSLSDNQPQHF

V gene: TRBV7-3
CDR3 protein: CASSPIAGGMGEQFF

V gene: TRBV28
CDR3 protein: CASSLGGGARGYTF

V gene: TRBV30
CDR3 protein: CAWSSGTSGSGSYNEQFF

V gene: TRBV5-4
CDR3 protein: CASSLAGGGTDTQYF

V gene: TRBV30
CDR3 protein: CAWSNPGGGQLNTEAFF

V gene: TRBV7-2
CDR3 protein: CASSLGVGPNTGELFF

V gene: TRBV28
CDR3 protein: CASTDRGTLHHNEQFF

V gene: TRBV6-1
CDR3 protein: CASSSSIPPQHF

V gene: TRBV11-3
CDR3 protein: CASSLGGRGVNTEAFF

V gene: TRBV29-1
CDR3 protein: CSVKTTSGSYEQYF

V gene: TRBV7-3
CDR3 protein: CASSLGQDNSPLHF

V gene: TRBV2
CDR3 protein: CASKRGIGTDTQYF

V gene: TRBV5-4
CDR3 protein: CASRDRQGDPHGYTF

V gene: TRBV7-6
CDR3 protein: CASSATGEGHNEQFF

V gene: TRBV5-5
CDR3 protein: CASSLGLGQGRSGANVLTF

V gene: TRBV6-5
CDR3 protein: CASSYRGRGGYTF

V gene: TRBV5-1
CDR3 protein: CASSLDGTVQETQYF

V gene: TRBV30
CDR3 protein: CAWVPTQSLSGDTEAFF

V gene: TRBV19
CDR3 protein: CASSIDSGVAGELFF

V gene: TRBV4-2
CDR3 protein: CASSQDGGAGGYSNQPQHF

V gene: TRBV7-2
CDR3 protein: CASSLAGRDNEQFF

V gene: TRBV6-5
CDR3 protein: CASTAGGDTQYF

V gene: TRBV15
CDR3 protein: CATSRPGTSGKNNEQFF

V gene: TRBV19
CDR3 protein: CASSIDYGQGAYNEQFF

V gene: TRBV6-1
CDR3 protein: CASEGGGSEQYF

V gene: TRBV7-3
CDR3 protein: CASSFFPRAGAPNEQFF

V gene: TRBV2
CDR3 protein: CASTEPGLASMDTQYF

V gene: TRBV11-3
CDR3 protein: CASSFDGTSGPSGTQYF

V gene: TRBV27
CDR3 protein: CASSVVASGTYEQYF

V gene: TRBV4-1
CDR3 protein: CASSQGSGLSYNEQFF

V gene: TRBV5-5
CDR3 protein: CASSPVVSGGSGIQYF

V gene: TRBV7-8
CDR3 protein: CASSLVLPGGRQPQHF

V gene: TRBV5-1
CDR3 protein: CASSLGLANEQFF

V gene: TRBV5-1
CDR3 protein: CASSPIQGATEAFF

V gene: TRBV7-7
CDR3 protein: CASSMNPGLISGELFF

V gene: TRBV5-1
CDR3 protein: CASSRSTAGRTQYF

V gene: TRBV5-1
CDR3 protein: CASSGTGGLSSYEQYF

V gene: TRBV5-1
CDR3 protein: CASSYPRVGGDTGELFF

V gene: TRBV7-3
CDR3 protein: CASSLLGPGTEAFF

V gene: TRBV7-2
CDR3 protein: CASSSLPGQRYEKLFF

V gene: TRBV29-1
CDR3 protein: CSGVGMQGRTDTQYF

V gene: TRBV11-2
CDR3 protein: CASSLRDSLYQETQYF

V gene: TRBV18
CDR3 protein: CASSPLRQDSGNTIYF

V gene: TRBV27
CDR3 protein: CASIESVGTVTEAFF

V gene: TRBV20-1
CDR3 protein: CSALTHNEQFF

V gene: TRBV27
CDR3 protein: CASRPLTSGSYEQYF

V gene: TRBV4-1
CDR3 protein: CASSQMGGDQPQHF